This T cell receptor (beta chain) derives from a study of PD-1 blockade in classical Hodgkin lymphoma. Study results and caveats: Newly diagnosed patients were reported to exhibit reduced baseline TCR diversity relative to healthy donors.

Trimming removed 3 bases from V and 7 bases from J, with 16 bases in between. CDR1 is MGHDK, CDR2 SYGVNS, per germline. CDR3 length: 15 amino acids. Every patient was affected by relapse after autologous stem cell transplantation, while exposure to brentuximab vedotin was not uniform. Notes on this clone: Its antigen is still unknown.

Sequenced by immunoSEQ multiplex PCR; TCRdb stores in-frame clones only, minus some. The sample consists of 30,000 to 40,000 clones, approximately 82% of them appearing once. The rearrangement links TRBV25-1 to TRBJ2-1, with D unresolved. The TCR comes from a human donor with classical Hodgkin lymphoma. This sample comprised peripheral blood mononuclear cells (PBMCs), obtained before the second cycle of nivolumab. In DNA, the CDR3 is TGTGCCAGCAGTGAGGGTCATGGCCCACTTAATGAGCAGTTCTTC. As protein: CASSEGHGPLNEQFF.